These T cell receptor beta chains were read from a single sample in a study of radiation and T cells in renal cell carcinoma. Method: immunoSEQ multiplex PCR; TCRdb's copy keeps in-frame clones and lacks some. The sample has several thousand clones, about 59% seen once. Sequenced material: tumor tissue, taken from a patient whose treatment included radiotherapy and nephrectomy. These receptors all stem from a man aged 55 to 70 with renal cell carcinoma. The CDR3 runs from the conserved cysteine through the conserved F or W. The order of the fields is J gene, D gene, clone size, V gene, CDR3 DNA, CDR3 protein. A D gene is named only where the DNA matches it firmly. Clone size is given for some rows only: seen once, a few or many times, or a class if the clone is expanded.

TRBJ1-5 - - TRBV5-1 TGCGCCAGCAGCTTGGAGGGGGGCAATCAGCCCCAGCATTTT CASSLEGGNQPQHF
TRBJ1-1 - - TRBV25-1 TGTGCCAGCAGTGCCCGAGGTGGGGCCGGGAGGGCTGAAGCTTTCTTT CASSARGGAGRAEAFF
TRBJ2-2 - - TRBV15 TGTGCCACCAGCAGAGATTATCAGGATGGGGAGCTGTTTTTT CATSRDYQDGELFF
TRBJ2-3 TRBD2 - TRBV5-4 TGTGCCAGCAGCTTGGGGCTAGCGGCGACAGATACGCAGTATTTT CASSLGLAATDTQYF
TRBJ1-2 TRBD1 medium-sized TRBV7-6 TGTGCCGTTACAGGGGGCAGGAACCTCTTAGGCTACACCTTC CAVTGGRNLLGYTF
TRBJ2-7 TRBD2 medium-sized TRBV23-1 TGCGCCCGCAGTCCAACGGGGGGCCCGGGGGGGGGCTCCTACGAGCAGTACTTC CARSPTGGPGGGSYEQYF
TRBJ1-2 - few TRBV19 TGTGCCAGTAGTATAGATCACCTAAACTATGGCTACACCTTC CASSIDHLNYGYTF
TRBJ2-5 TRBD1 - TRBV15 TGTGCCACCAGCAGAACCGGGACAGCGCAAGAGACCCAGTACTTC CATSRTGTAQETQYF
TRBJ1-5 - - TRBV19 TGTGCCAGTAGTATACCTCGGGGGGGCCATCAGCCCCAGCATTTT CASSIPRGGHQPQHF
TRBJ1-1 TRBD1 - TRBV9 TGTGCCAGCAGTGAAGACGGACAGGGCCGTAGCAGGTTAACTGAAGCTTTCTTT CASSEDGQGRSRLTEAFF
TRBJ1-4 TRBD1 - TRBV5-1 TGCGCCAGCAGCTCCGGGACAGGGAATGAAAAACTGTTTTTT CASSSGTGNEKLFF
TRBJ1-1 TRBD1 - TRBV5-1 TGCGCCAGCAGCTTGATGACAGGGCGGGGTGAAGCTTTCTTT CASSLMTGRGEAFF
TRBJ1-4 TRBD1 once TRBV28 TGTGCCAGCAGTTTCCTAACAGGGGGCAGGGATGAAAAACTGTTTTTT CASSFLTGGRDEKLFF
TRBJ2-7 - - TRBV19 TGTGCCAGTAGTCCTGGTAGTAGCGGTCCCTACGAGCAGTACTTC CASSPGSSGPYEQYF
TRBJ2-7 - - TRBV5-6 TGTGCCAGCAGCTTGGCCGAGGGATCCGAGCAGTACTTC CASSLAEGSEQYF
TRBJ2-7 - once TRBV14 TGTGCCAGCAGCCAATACGGACCTCAGAGGTACGAGCAGTACTTC CASSQYGPQRYEQYF
TRBJ1-5 - few TRBV19 TGTGCCAGTAGTATTAGGATGGGTCCGCAGCCCCAGCATTTT CASSIRMGPQPQHF